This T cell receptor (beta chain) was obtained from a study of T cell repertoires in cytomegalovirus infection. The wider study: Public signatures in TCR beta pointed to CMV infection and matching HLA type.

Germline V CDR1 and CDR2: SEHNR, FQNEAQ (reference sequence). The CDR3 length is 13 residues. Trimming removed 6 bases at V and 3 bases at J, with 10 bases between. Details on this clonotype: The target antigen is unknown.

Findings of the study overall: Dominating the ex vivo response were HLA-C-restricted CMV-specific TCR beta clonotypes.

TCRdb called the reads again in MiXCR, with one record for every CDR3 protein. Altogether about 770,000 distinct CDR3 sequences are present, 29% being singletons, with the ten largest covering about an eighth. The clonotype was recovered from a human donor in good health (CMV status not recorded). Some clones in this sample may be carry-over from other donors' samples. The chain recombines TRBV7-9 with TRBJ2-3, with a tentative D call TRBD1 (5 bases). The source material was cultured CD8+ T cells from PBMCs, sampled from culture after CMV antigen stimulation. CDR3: CASRSGATDTQYF. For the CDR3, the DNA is TGTGCCAGCAGATCTGGGGCTACAGATACGCAGTATTTT. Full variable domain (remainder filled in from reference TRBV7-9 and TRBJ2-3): DTGVSQNPRHKITKRGQNVTFRCDPISEHNRLYWYRQTLGQGPEFLTYFQNEAQLEKSRLLSDRFSAERPKGSFSTLEIQRTEQGDSAMYLCASRSGATDTQYFGPGTRLTVL.